What follows describes a single T cell receptor beta chain. Assay: immunoSEQ multiplex PCR; the TCRdb copy retains only in-frame clones and omits some. The sample includes some 28,000 clones, 79% of them seen just once. The germline V gene has CDR1 MDHEN and CDR2 SYDVKM. V was pared by 5 bases and J by 8 bases, with 23 bases of the junction left unmatched. CDR3 length equals 19 residues. This sample is part of a study of control samples from healthy donors and cancer patients. This receptor was taken from a man aged 55 to 70 with head and neck cancer. What was sequenced was PBMCs. The V gene is TRBV28, the J gene TRBJ2-2; 7 bases agree with TRBD2. CDR3 DNA sequence: TGTGCCAGCAGTACCAATATCCCCTCAGCCGCGGGAGACTTTGGGGAGCTGTTTTTT. Encoded protein: CASSTNIPSAAGDFGELFF.